Described below is a single TCR beta chain sequence and its context. It lacks a known antigen. No per-base quality is available; no much larger clone lies one base away. The method behind the library was the immunoSEQ multiplex PCR assay. In its TCRdb copy, this immuneACCESS table keeps in-frame sequences only and misses some clones. Where compared with another copy, unresolved V genes explain less than half of these, and the others have no known cause. The sample table records 70,000 to 95,000 clones; approximately 93% of these occur just once. The ten largest clones represent around 1% of the sample. This specimen belongs to a study of control samples from healthy donors and cancer patients (dated by TCRdb to 2018 to 2021). The CDR3, cysteine through phenylalanine, is 13 amino acids long. Kept here is only the CDR3 DNA, which spans 39 bases and is read in frame from base 1. The junction shows trimming of 2 bases on V and 7 bases on J, plus 9 bases between the germline ends. The germline V gene encodes CDR1 KGHSH and CDR2 LQKENI.

This sequence was found in a woman in her 30s in good health. The receptor chain draws on TRBV18 and TRBJ1-5; the D gene cannot be resolved reliably. The sequenced material came from blood. The DNA sequence is TGTGCCAGCTCACCAGGGTTCGGGCAGCCCCAGCATTTT. Its amino acids are CASSPGFGQPQHF.